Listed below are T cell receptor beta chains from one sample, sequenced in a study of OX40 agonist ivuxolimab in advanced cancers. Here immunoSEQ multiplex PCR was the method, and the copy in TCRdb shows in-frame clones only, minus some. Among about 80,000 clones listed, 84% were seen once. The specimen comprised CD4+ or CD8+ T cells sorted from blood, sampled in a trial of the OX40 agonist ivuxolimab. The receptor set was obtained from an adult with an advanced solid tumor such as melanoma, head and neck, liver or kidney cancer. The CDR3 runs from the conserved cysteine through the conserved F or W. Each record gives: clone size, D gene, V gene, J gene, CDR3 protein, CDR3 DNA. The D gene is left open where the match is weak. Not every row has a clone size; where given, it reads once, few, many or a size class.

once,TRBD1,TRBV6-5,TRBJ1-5,CASKLQGAGQPQHF,TGTGCCAGCAAATTACAGGGGGCCGGTCAGCCCCAGCATTTT
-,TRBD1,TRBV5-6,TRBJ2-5,CASSLEVSGTGRVETQYF,TGTGCCAGCAGCTTGGAGGTGTCAGGGACAGGGAGGGTAGAGACCCAGTACTTC
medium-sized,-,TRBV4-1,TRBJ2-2,CASSQDRGGAPGELFF,TGCGCCAGCAGCCAAGATAGAGGGGGAGCCCCCGGGGAGCTGTTTTTT
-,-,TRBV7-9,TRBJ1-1,CASSLSSSDTEAFF,TGTGCCAGCAGCTTATCCTCCAGCGACACTGAAGCTTTCTTT
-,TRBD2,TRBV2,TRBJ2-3,CASSPGTSGMSDTQYF,TGTGCCAGCAGTCCCGGGACTAGCGGGATGTCAGATACGCAGTATTTT
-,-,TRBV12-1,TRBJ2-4,CASSFSGPGGKNIQYF,TGTGCCAGCAGCTTTTCCGGTCCCGGCGGCAAAAACATTCAGTACTTC
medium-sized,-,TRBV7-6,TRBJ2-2,CASSSILGFGELFF,TGTGCCAGCAGCTCAATCCTAGGATTCGGGGAGCTGTTTTTT
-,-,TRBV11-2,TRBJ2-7,CASSLNPYEQYF,TGTGCCAGCAGCTTAAACCCCTACGAGCAGTACTTC
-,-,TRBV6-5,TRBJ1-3,CASSYDGADSGNTIYF,TGTGCCAGCAGTTACGATGGCGCTGACTCTGGAAACACCATATATTTT
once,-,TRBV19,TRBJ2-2,CASSITAPGELFF,TGTGCCAGTAGTATCACCGCCCCCGGGGAGCTGTTTTTT
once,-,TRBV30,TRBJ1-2,CAWSPGIEAPYGYTF,TGTGCCTGGAGTCCCGGGATCGAAGCCCCCTATGGCTACACCTTC
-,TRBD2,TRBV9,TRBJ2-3,CASSVGFSAGVMYF,TGTGCCAGCAGCGTAGGGTTCTCGGCGGGAGTTATGTATTTT
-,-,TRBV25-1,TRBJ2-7,CASSPVLYEQYF,TGTGCCAGCAGCCCTGTCCTCTACGAGCAGTACTTC
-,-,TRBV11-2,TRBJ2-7,CASSLGRSYYEQYF,TGTGCCAGCAGCTTAGGTCGCTCCTACTACGAGCAGTACTTC
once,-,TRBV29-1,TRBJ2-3,CSVAGTVSTDTQYF,TGCAGCGTGGCCGGGACGGTAAGCACAGATACGCAGTATTTT
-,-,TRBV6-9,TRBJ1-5,CASSSLPMGPSNQPQHF,TGTGCCAGCAGTTCCCTTCCGATGGGGCCAAGCAATCAGCCCCAGCATTTT
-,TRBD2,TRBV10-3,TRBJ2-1,CAIDGGREDNEQFF,TGTGCCATCGACGGCGGGAGGGAGGACAATGAGCAGTTCTTC
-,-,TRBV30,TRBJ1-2,CAWSVRVGYTF,TGTGCCTGGAGTGTACGGGTTGGCTACACCTTC
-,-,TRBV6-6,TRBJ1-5,CAIQGLYNSNQPQHF,TGTGCCATCCAAGGGCTCTATAATAGCAATCAGCCCCAGCATTTT
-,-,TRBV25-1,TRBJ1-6,CATQGLGYNSPLHF,TGTGCCACGCAGGGGCTTGGCTATAATTCACCCCTCCACTTT
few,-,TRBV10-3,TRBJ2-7,CAISEAVYEQYF,TGTGCCATCAGTGAGGCCGTATACGAGCAGTACTTC
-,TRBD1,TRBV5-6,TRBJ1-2,CASSPGGSYGYTF,TGTGCCAGCAGCCCAGGGGGCAGCTATGGCTACACCTTC
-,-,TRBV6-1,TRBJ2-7,CASSEAQLGRVDEQYF,TGTGCCAGCAGTGAAGCGCAGCTCGGGAGAGTCGACGAGCAGTACTTC
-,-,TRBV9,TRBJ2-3,CASSALQGGTDTQYF,TGTGCCAGCAGCGCCCTCCAGGGGGGTACAGATACGCAGTATTTT
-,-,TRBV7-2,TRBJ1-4,CASSPGREKLFF,TGTGCCAGCAGCCCTGGGAGGGAAAAACTGTTTTTT
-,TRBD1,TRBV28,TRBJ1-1,CASSFRGLSTEAFF,TGTGCCAGCAGTTTTAGGGGGCTGAGCACTGAAGCTTTCTTT
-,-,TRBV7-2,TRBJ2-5,CASNPGGLPETQYF,TGTGCCAGCAACCCGGGGGGCCTCCCGGAGACCCAGTACTTC
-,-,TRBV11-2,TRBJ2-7,CASSLAPNEQYF,TGTGCCAGCAGCTTAGCTCCAAACGAGCAGTACTTC
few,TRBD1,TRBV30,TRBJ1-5,CAWSVQGQGNQPQHF,TGTGCCTGGAGTGTACAGGGACAGGGCAATCAGCCCCAGCATTTT
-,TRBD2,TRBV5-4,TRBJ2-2,CASSLEILGGLATSGELFF,TGTGCCAGCAGCTTGGAAATCTTGGGGGGACTAGCCACATCGGGGGAGCTGTTTTTT
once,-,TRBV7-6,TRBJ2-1,CASSRDPNYNEQFF,TGTGCCAGCAGCCGAGACCCGAATTACAATGAGCAGTTCTTC
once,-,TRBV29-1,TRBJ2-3,CSTTFVTDTQYF,TGCAGCACTACCTTTGTCACAGATACGCAGTATTTT
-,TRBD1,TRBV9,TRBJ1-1,CASQRTGGTEAFF,TGTGCCAGCCAACGAACAGGGGGCACTGAAGCTTTCTTT
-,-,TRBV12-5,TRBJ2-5,CASGRRGQETQYF,TGTGCTAGTGGCCGCCGGGGCCAAGAGACCCAGTACTTC
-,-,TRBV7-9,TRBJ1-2,CASGVEGRANGYTF,TGTGCCAGCGGTGTCGAAGGCAGGGCCAATGGCTACACCTTC
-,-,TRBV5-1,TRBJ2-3,CASRRTTDTQYF,TGCGCCAGCAGAAGAACCACAGATACGCAGTATTTT
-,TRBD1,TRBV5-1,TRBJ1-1,CASSSDREISNTEAFF,TGCGCCAGCAGCTCGGACAGGGAGATTTCGAACACTGAAGCTTTCTTT
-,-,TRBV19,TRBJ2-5,CASSIAETQYF,TGTGCCAGTAGTATTGCAGAGACCCAGTACTTC
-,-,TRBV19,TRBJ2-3,CASRPEGRTDTQYF,TGTGCCAGTCGACCCGAGGGGAGGACAGATACGCAGTATTTT
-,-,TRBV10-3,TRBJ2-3,CAIRKASGDTQYF,TGTGCCATCAGAAAGGCGAGCGGAGATACGCAGTATTTT
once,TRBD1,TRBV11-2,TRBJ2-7,CASSRDRSYEQYF,TGTGCCAGCAGCCGGGACAGATCCTACGAGCAGTACTTC
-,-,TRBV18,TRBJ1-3,CASSVTSAKGSGNTIYF,TGTGCCAGCTCAGTCACTTCGGCTAAGGGCTCTGGAAACACCATATATTTT
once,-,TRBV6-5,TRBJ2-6,CASSSGEAGANVLTF,TGTGCCAGCAGCTCCGGTGAGGCGGGGGCCAACGTCCTGACTTTC
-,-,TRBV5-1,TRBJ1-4,CASQDTGYNEKLFF,TGCGCCAGCCAAGATACAGGGTACAATGAAAAACTGTTTTTT
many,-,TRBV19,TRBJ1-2,CASNPEGNYGYTF,TGTGCCAGTAACCCGGAGGGGAACTATGGCTACACCTTC
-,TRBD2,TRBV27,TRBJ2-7,CASSLKWGGLYEQYF,TGTGCCAGCAGTTTAAAGTGGGGGGGACTCTACGAGCAGTACTTC
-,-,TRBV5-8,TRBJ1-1,CASSFYREENTEAFF,TGTGCCAGCAGCTTCTACAGGGAGGAGAACACTGAAGCTTTCTTT
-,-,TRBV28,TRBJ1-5,CASSYPGGVPYSNQPQHF,TGTGCCAGCAGCTACCCGGGGGGGGTCCCTTATAGCAATCAGCCCCAGCATTTT
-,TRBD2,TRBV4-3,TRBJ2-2,CASSPTSGGYTGELFF,TGCGCCAGCAGCCCGACTAGCGGGGGTTACACCGGGGAGCTGTTTTTT